Shown below are 13 T cell receptor beta chains from a single sample sequenced in a study of blood T cell repertoires in COVID-19. Some clones are missing from TCRdb's copy, which holds only in-frame ones; the method was immunoSEQ multiplex PCR. The table has a few hundred thousand clones, around 88% seen once; the top ten hold approximately 1.1%. Sequencing was done on a sample of peripheral blood. These TCRs come from a woman between 50 and 59 years old with acute or convalescent COVID-19.

The genes are TRBV28 and TRBJ1-2; TRBD1 might be the D (5 bases). This CDR3 spans 14 amino acids. V lost 3 bases and J lost 3, with 11 bases in between. Germline V CDR1 and CDR2: MDHEN, SYDVKM. For the CDR3, the DNA is TGTGCCAGCAGTTTTCAACAGGAATACTATGGCTACACCTTC. Translation gives CASSFQQEYYGYTF.

As regards this clone: This CDR3 is also generated by other DNA sequences in the sample. The chain employs TRBV19 and TRBJ1-3; D ambiguous. V was clipped by 5 bases and J by 0 bases, with 5 bases between them. The CDR3 extends over 13 amino acids. The germline CDR1 and CDR2 sequences are LNHDA and SQIVND (reference sequence). CDR3 region: CASSLSSGNTIYF. For the CDR3, the DNA is TGTGCCAGTAGTTTGAGCTCTGGAAACACCATATATTTT.

The chain links TRBV18 to TRBJ1-6; D remains unclear. Germline-derived CDR1 and CDR2 are KGHSH and LQKENI. V shed 2 bases and J shed 3 bases, with 8 bases lying between them. The CDR3 contains 15 residues. The CDR3, as DNA: TGTGCCAGCTCACCAGGACTGATCTATAATTCACCCCTCCACTTT. Translated: CASSPGLIYNSPLHF.

The chain uses TRBV30 and TRBJ2-3; maybe TRBD1 (7 bases). The CDR3 is 14 residues long. The ends were cut back, 3 bases at V and 2 bases at J, with 12 bases in the middle. Germline CDR1 GTSNPN, CDR2 SVGIG (reference sequence). This CDR3 is CAWSAGQPTDTQYF. DNA for the CDR3: TGTGCCTGGAGCGCGGGACAGCCCACAGATACGCAGTATTTT.

The chain links TRBV7-2 to TRBJ2-1, with 9 bases aligning to TRBD2. The trim removed 4 bases at V and 8 bases at J, leaving 12 bases unmatched. The germline V gene encodes CDR1 SGHTA and CDR2 FQGNSA. This CDR3 region has 16 residues. CDR3 protein: CASSSLKRGAGDEQFF. CDR3 nucleotide sequence: TGTGCCAGCAGCTCCCTTAAGCGGGGGGCGGGGGATGAGCAGTTCTTC.

The chain recombines TRBV9 with TRBJ1-2, with TRBD1 matching 8 bases. Losses at the gene ends were 3 bases for V and 8 bases for J; bases not matched to a gene: 9. CDR3 length equals 14 residues. Germline assignment: CDR1 SGDLS and CDR2 YYNGEE. CDR3 sequence reads: CASSGGTGDYGYTF. CDR3 DNA sequence: TGTGCCAGCAGCGGCGGGACAGGAGATTACGGCTACACCTTC.

The V gene is TRBV12-3 or TRBV12-4, the J gene TRBJ1-4; D not certain. The CDR3 runs to 12 residues. Trimming pared 2 bases from V and 7 bases from J, leaving 5 bases between. As DNA, the CDR3 is TGTGCCAGCAGTTTATTTCGTGAAAAACTGTTTTTT. Its translation is CASSLFREKLFF.

The CDR3 DNA sequence: TGTGCCATCAGTGAGTTTGGACAGGACACCGGGGAGCTGTTTTTT. Translated, it gives CAISEFGQDTGELFF. This chain links TRBV10-3 with TRBJ2-2, with TRBD1 matching 7 bases. J was trimmed by 3 bases and V by 1 base; bases with no gene match: 2. From germline, CDR1 is ENHRY and CDR2 SYGVKD. CDR3 size: 15 residues.

The V gene is TRBV7-8, the J gene TRBJ1-3; a weak D match, TRBD1 (5 bases). The CDR3 sequence is 18 residues long. The V gene's germline CDR1 is SGHVS and CDR2 FQNEAQ. V was shortened by 4 bases and J by 0 bases, with 19 bases between the two germline ends. The CDR3 is CASSSHRGAGSSGNTIYF. The CDR3 region has the DNA TGTGCCAGCAGCTCGCACCGGGGCGCCGGGAGCTCTGGAAACACCATATATTTT. The variable domain in full, with the rest retrieved from reference TRBV7-8 and TRBJ1-3, is GAGVSQSPRYKVAKRGQDVALRCDPISGHVSLFWYQQALGQGPEFLTYFQNEAQLDKSGLPSDRFFAERPEGSVSTLKIQRTQQEDSAVYLCASSSHRGAGSSGNTIYFGEGSWLTVV.

The chain links TRBV19 to TRBJ1-1, with 8 bases aligning to TRBD1. The CDR3 covers 14 residues. Trimming took 5 bases from V and 4 from J; bases not matched to a gene: 6. From germline, CDR1 is LNHDA and CDR2 SQIVND (reference sequence). CDR3 nucleotide sequence: TGTGCCAGTAGTTTACAGGGGGGTGGCACTGAAGCTTTCTTT. It yields the protein CASSLQGGGTEAFF.

This chain joins TRBV6-5 and TRBJ2-5; D possibly corresponds to TRBD2 (7 bases). The V end lost 5 bases, the J end lost 4 bases, and 14 bases lay between the germline ends. The CDR3 runs to 14 residues. Germline CDR1 MNHEY, CDR2 SVGAGI. This CDR3 reads CASSPGGARETQYF. CDR3 bases: TGTGCCAGCAGTCCTGGGGGGGCACGAGAGACCCAGTACTTC.

J is TRBJ2-5 and V is TRBV19; TRBD1 matches at 8 bases. This CDR3 is 15 amino acids long. The V segment lost 4 bases and the J segment 1 base; nucleotides outside the gene matches: 5. Germline CDR1 and CDR2: LNHDA and SQIVND (reference sequence). For the CDR3, the DNA is TGTGCCAGTAGTACTAGCGACAGGGGCCAAGAGACCCAGTACTTC. This codes for CASSTSDRGQETQYF.

The genes are TRBV18 and TRBJ2-7; 10 bases map to TRBD2. This CDR3 has 17 amino acids. The V gene's germline CDR1 is KGHSH and CDR2 LQKENI. The J segment lost 3 bases and the V segment lost 3 bases, leaving 11 bases of the junction unmatched. This CDR3 reads CASSPGRIAGGYYEQYF. The CDR3 DNA sequence: TGTGCCAGCTCACCGGGGAGGATAGCGGGAGGATACTACGAGCAGTACTTC.